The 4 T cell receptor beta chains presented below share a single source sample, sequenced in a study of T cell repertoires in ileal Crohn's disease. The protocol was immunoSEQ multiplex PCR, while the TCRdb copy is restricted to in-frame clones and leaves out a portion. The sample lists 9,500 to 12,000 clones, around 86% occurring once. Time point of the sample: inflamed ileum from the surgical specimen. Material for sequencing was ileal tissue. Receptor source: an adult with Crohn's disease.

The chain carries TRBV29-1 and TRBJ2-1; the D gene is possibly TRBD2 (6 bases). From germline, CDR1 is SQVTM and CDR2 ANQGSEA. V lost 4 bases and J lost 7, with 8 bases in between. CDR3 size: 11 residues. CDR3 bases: TGCAGCGTTGGGAGGGGAAATGAGCAGTTCTTC. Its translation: CSVGRGNEQFF.

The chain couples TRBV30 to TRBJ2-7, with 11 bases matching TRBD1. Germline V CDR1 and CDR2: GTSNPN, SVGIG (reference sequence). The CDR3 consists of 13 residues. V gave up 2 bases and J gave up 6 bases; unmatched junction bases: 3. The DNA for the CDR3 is TGTGCCTGGAGTAAGGACAGGGGGCGCGAGCAGTACTTC. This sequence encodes CAWSKDRGREQYF.

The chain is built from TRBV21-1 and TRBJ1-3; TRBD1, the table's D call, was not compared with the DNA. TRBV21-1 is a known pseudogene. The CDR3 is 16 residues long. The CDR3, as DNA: TGTGCCAGCAACCCTCCTCAGGGGGCGGAAGGAAACACCATATATTTT. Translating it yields CASNPPQGAEGNTIYF.

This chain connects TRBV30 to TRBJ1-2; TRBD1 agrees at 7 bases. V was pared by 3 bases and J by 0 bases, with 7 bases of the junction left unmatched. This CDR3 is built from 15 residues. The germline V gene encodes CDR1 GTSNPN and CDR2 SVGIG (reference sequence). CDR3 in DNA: TGTGCCTGGAGGGGACGGGACAGAGCTAACTATGGCTACACCTTC. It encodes CAWRGRDRANYGYTF.